A selection of T cell receptor beta chains follows, all from one sample in a study of immune evolution from preneoplasia to lung adenocarcinoma. Sequencing was performed with immunoSEQ multiplex PCR; in TCRdb, only in-frame clones are kept and a portion is missing. The sample records around 6,000 clones, 75% to 80% being singletons. Sequences were obtained from FFPE minimally invasive lung adenocarcinoma tissue. Receptor source: a person aged 55-80 years with lung adenocarcinoma. The conserved cysteine and the conserved F or W are not part of the CDR3 here. The D gene is left open where the match is weak. Not all rows give a size; the values are once, few, many and, for expanded clones, a class.

D gene: TRBD2
V gene: TRBV11-2
J gene: TRBJ2-1
clone size: once
CDR3 protein: ASSSHWLASGRYNEQF

D gene: -
V gene: TRBV2
J gene: TRBJ2-1
clone size: -
CDR3 protein: ASSWDSYNEQF

D gene: -
V gene: TRBV6-1
J gene: TRBJ1-3
clone size: few
CDR3 protein: ASSPMENTIY

D gene: TRBD1
V gene: TRBV5-4
J gene: TRBJ2-3
clone size: few
CDR3 protein: ASSSTAGGGTDTQY

D gene: -
V gene: TRBV7-8
J gene: TRBJ2-4
clone size: once
CDR3 protein: ASSKRRGVFGDIQY

D gene: TRBD1
V gene: TRBV29-1
J gene: TRBJ1-4
clone size: -
CDR3 protein: SAVETGNEKLF

D gene: -
V gene: TRBV19
J gene: TRBJ2-7
clone size: -
CDR3 protein: ASSMGGSSYEQY

D gene: -
V gene: TRBV18
J gene: TRBJ1-6
clone size: few
CDR3 protein: ASSPNQAGWTH

D gene: -
V gene: TRBV10-3
J gene: TRBJ1-2
clone size: -
CDR3 protein: ATYSPPARAQGLLYGYT

D gene: -
V gene: TRBV4-2
J gene: TRBJ1-1
clone size: once
CDR3 protein: ASSPGDLNTEAF

D gene: -
V gene: TRBV28
J gene: TRBJ1-2
clone size: -
CDR3 protein: ALRGVYGYT

D gene: -
V gene: TRBV10-3
J gene: TRBJ1-1
clone size: few
CDR3 protein: AISEGQKNTEAF

D gene: -
V gene: TRBV7-2
J gene: TRBJ2-7
clone size: once
CDR3 protein: ASSLVAGTFRTGSYEQY

D gene: TRBD1
V gene: TRBV5-4
J gene: TRBJ2-6
clone size: -
CDR3 protein: ASRAGQGGSGANVLT

D gene: -
V gene: TRBV11-3
J gene: TRBJ1-1
clone size: once
CDR3 protein: ASSLNSRTEAF

D gene: -
V gene: TRBV7-2
J gene: TRBJ1-1
clone size: -
CDR3 protein: ASRFTQGTEAF

D gene: TRBD1
V gene: TRBV2
J gene: TRBJ1-2
clone size: -
CDR3 protein: ASRTGGLGGYGYT

D gene: -
V gene: TRBV5-4
J gene: TRBJ2-1
clone size: few
CDR3 protein: AILGPGDEQF

D gene: TRBD2
V gene: TRBV6-1
J gene: TRBJ2-7
clone size: -
CDR3 protein: ASTTLAGGNYEQY

D gene: -
V gene: TRBV7-2
J gene: TRBJ1-3
clone size: -
CDR3 protein: ASSLDGSRNTIY

D gene: -
V gene: TRBV7-8
J gene: TRBJ2-1
clone size: once
CDR3 protein: ASSLALVWGFPYNEQF

D gene: -
V gene: TRBV28
J gene: TRBJ2-7
clone size: -
CDR3 protein: ASQLRRNSYEQY

D gene: -
V gene: TRBV7-9
J gene: TRBJ1-2
clone size: -
CDR3 protein: ASSVGGGHYGYT

D gene: TRBD2
V gene: TRBV10-3
J gene: TRBJ2-1
clone size: few
CDR3 protein: AISARAGGDEQF

D gene: TRBD1
V gene: TRBV5-1
J gene: TRBJ2-7
clone size: -
CDR3 protein: ASSRDRGQAGSYEQY

D gene: -
V gene: TRBV14
J gene: TRBJ2-2
clone size: -
CDR3 protein: ASSKTLTGELF

D gene: -
V gene: TRBV28
J gene: TRBJ2-3
clone size: -
CDR3 protein: ASSLSGRASTDTQY

D gene: TRBD1
V gene: TRBV2
J gene: TRBJ1-4
clone size: -
CDR3 protein: ASSPTGANEKLF

D gene: TRBD1
V gene: TRBV19
J gene: TRBJ2-5
clone size: -
CDR3 protein: AGMDREETQY

D gene: -
V gene: TRBV7-2
J gene: TRBJ2-7
clone size: -
CDR3 protein: ASSPLPYEQY

D gene: -
V gene: TRBV30
J gene: TRBJ1-1
clone size: -
CDR3 protein: AWSGASEAF

D gene: -
V gene: TRBV28
J gene: TRBJ2-7
clone size: -
CDR3 protein: ASSFNNVYEQY

D gene: -
V gene: TRBV19
J gene: TRBJ2-2
clone size: few
CDR3 protein: ASSQNTGELF

D gene: -
V gene: TRBV18
J gene: TRBJ2-6
clone size: -
CDR3 protein: ASGDRPLRANVLT

D gene: TRBD2
V gene: TRBV6-1
J gene: TRBJ2-1
clone size: -
CDR3 protein: ASITTSASYNEQF

D gene: -
V gene: TRBV10-3
J gene: TRBJ1-3
clone size: once
CDR3 protein: ASEREDNSGNTIY

D gene: -
V gene: TRBV18
J gene: TRBJ1-1
clone size: -
CDR3 protein: ASSPNTGSILNTEAF

D gene: TRBD2
V gene: TRBV5-1
J gene: TRBJ2-2
clone size: -
CDR3 protein: ASSLDVSGAGELF

D gene: -
V gene: TRBV28
J gene: TRBJ2-3
clone size: -
CDR3 protein: ASSGGGPSTDTQY

D gene: -
V gene: TRBV13
J gene: TRBJ1-2
clone size: -
CDR3 protein: ASSLGAGLYGYT

D gene: TRBD1
V gene: TRBV6-4
J gene: TRBJ1-2
clone size: -
CDR3 protein: ASSPGQGIAGYT

D gene: -
V gene: TRBV29-1
J gene: TRBJ2-1
clone size: -
CDR3 protein: SVVGNVDEQF

D gene: -
V gene: TRBV19
J gene: TRBJ2-1
clone size: -
CDR3 protein: ASSTPGESWDEQF

D gene: -
V gene: TRBV7-2
J gene: TRBJ1-5
clone size: -
CDR3 protein: ASSTGMGQPQH

D gene: -
V gene: TRBV6-4
J gene: TRBJ2-1
clone size: -
CDR3 protein: ASSDGAEQF

D gene: -
V gene: TRBV7-3
J gene: TRBJ2-1
clone size: -
CDR3 protein: ASSSSHGVYNEQF

D gene: -
V gene: TRBV6-1
J gene: TRBJ2-5
clone size: -
CDR3 protein: ASTRASQETQY

D gene: -
V gene: TRBV28
J gene: TRBJ1-1
clone size: few
CDR3 protein: ASRGWSKGNTEAF

D gene: -
V gene: TRBV28
J gene: TRBJ2-1
clone size: few
CDR3 protein: ASNFQGGQSYNEQF